The 22 T cell receptor beta chains below come from one sample, sequenced in a study of memory CD4+ T cells and cytomegalovirus serostatus. The sort gate was single viable CD3+CD4+CD8-CD45RO+ cells for memory CD4+ T cells. Produced via immunoSEQ multiplex PCR; TCRdb's table is partial and in-frame only. Of about 58,000 clones in the sample, 82% were seen once. The source material was memory CD4+ T cells from blood. These TCRs come from an adult in good health and CMV-seronegative. Some clones in this sample may be carry-over from other donors' samples.

The rearrangement uses TRBV7-2 and TRBJ2-7, with 8 bases matching TRBD1. Germline CDR1 and CDR2: SGHTA and FQGNSA. The junction had 7 bases not matched to a gene; V was cut back by 4 bases and J by 2 bases. The CDR3 sequence is 15 residues long. In DNA form, the CDR3 reads TGTGCCAGCAGCTCAAGGGGGACAGGTCCCTACGAGCAGTACTTC. As protein: CASSSRGTGPYEQYF.

The V and J genes are TRBV28 and TRBJ1-2; D call uncertain. Germline CDR1 reads MDHEN; CDR2 reads SYDVKM. The CDR3 is 13 residues long. Trimming removed 2 bases at V and 8 bases at J, with 12 bases between. The CDR3 loop is CASSLDGLSGYTF. CDR3 coding DNA: TGTGCCAGCAGTTTAGACGGACTGAGCGGCTACACCTTC.

This chain uses TRBV19 with TRBJ1-1; 11 positions agree with TRBD1. CDR3 size: 16 residues. V was pared by 4 bases and J by 1 base, with 5 bases of the junction left unmatched. From germline, CDR1 is LNHDA and CDR2 SQIVND (reference sequence). CDR3 in DNA: TGTGCCAGTAGTACTTGGGACAGGGGGAAGAACACTGAAGCTTTCTTT. Amino acids: CASSTWDRGKNTEAFF.

The gene calls are TRBV28 and TRBJ2-7; possibly TRBD2 for D (6 bases). This CDR3 region has 19 residues. From germline, CDR1 is MDHEN and CDR2 SYDVKM. The V and J ends lost 7 bases and 0 bases respectively, with 28 bases between them. Written as DNA, the CDR3 is TGTGCCAGCAATCAACCCCCAGGACGGAGGGTAATGTACTCCTACGAGCAGTACTTC. This gives the protein CASNQPPGRRVMYSYEQYF.

The chain links TRBV6-5 to TRBJ2-3, with unresolved D. Trimming stripped 0 bases from V and 0 bases from J, with 7 bases between. The germline V gene encodes CDR1 MNHEY and CDR2 SVGAGI. The CDR3 sequence is 15 residues long. DNA for the CDR3: TGTGCCAGCAGTTACTCACTTTCTAGCACAGATACGCAGTATTTT. The encoded protein is CASSYSLSSTDTQYF.

This chain joins TRBV7-9 and TRBJ2-3; 7 bases map to TRBD2. Losses at the gene ends were 5 bases for V and 6 bases for J; bases not matched to a gene: 14. Germline V gene lookup returns CDR1 SEHNR and CDR2 FQNEAQ (reference sequence). The CDR3 consists of 16 residues. CDR3 sequence reads: CASSPRASGFGDTQYF. For the CDR3, the DNA is TGTGCCAGCAGCCCCCGTGCTAGCGGTTTCGGGGATACGCAGTATTTT.

The chain employs TRBV19 and TRBJ1-4; TRBD1 is a possible D gene (6 bases). This CDR3 has 14 amino acids. The V end lost 5 bases, the J end lost 7 bases, and 14 bases lay between the germline ends. Looked up from germline, CDR1 is LNHDA and CDR2 is SQIVND (reference sequence). The CDR3 reads CASSVQGEGEKLFF. Written as DNA, the CDR3 is TGTGCCAGTAGTGTACAGGGTGAAGGTGAAAAACTGTTTTTT. Full variable domain (outside the CDR3, taken from reference TRBV19 and TRBJ1-4): DGGITQSPKYLFRKEGQNVTLSCEQNLNHDAMYWYRQDPGQGLRLIYYSQIVNDFQKGDIAEGYSVSREKKESFPLTVTSAQKNPTAFYLCASSVQGEGEKLFFGSGTQLSVL.

This chain connects TRBV29-1 to TRBJ2-5, with TRBD2 matching over 7 bases. Germline loops: CDR1 SQVTM, CDR2 ANQGSEA. The ends lost 1 base at V and 4 bases at J; junction bases unmatched: 9. The CDR3 is made up of 15 amino acids. The CDR3 here is CSVEGAGVFLETQYF. The CDR3 DNA sequence: TGCAGCGTTGAAGGCGCGGGAGTTTTTTTAGAGACCCAGTACTTC.

The CDR3 loop reads CASSRSAAGGTGELFF. DNA of the CDR3: TGTGCCAGCAGCCGGAGTGCAGCGGGAGGTACCGGGGAGCTGTTTTTT. The chain employs TRBV7-7 and TRBJ2-2; 9 nucleotides line up with TRBD2. From germline, CDR1 is SSHAT and CDR2 FNYEAQ (reference sequence). Losses at the gene ends were 5 bases for V and 5 bases for J; bases not matched to a gene: 9. The length of the CDR3 is 16 residues.

This clone was detected a few times. The chain links TRBV4-3 to TRBJ2-1, with unresolved D. Trimming removed 4 bases from V and 0 bases from J, with 13 bases in between. The CDR3 is made up of 16 amino acids. Germline lookup yields CDR1 LGHNA and CDR2 YSLEER. As DNA, the CDR3 is TGCGCCAGCAGCCGGGAATTGAAATCCTCCTACAATGAGCAGTTCTTC. It specifies CASSRELKSSYNEQFF.

The V gene is TRBV14, the J gene TRBJ2-7; D remains unclear. The CDR3 contains 15 residues. Trimming took 2 bases from V and 0 from J, leaving 11 bases between them. The germline V gene has CDR1 SGHDN and CDR2 FVKESK. The CDR3 DNA reads as TGTGCCAGCAGCCAATCTGCTTTCAGCTCCTACGAGCAGTACTTC. It specifies CASSQSAFSSYEQYF.

This chain joins TRBV25-1 and TRBJ2-1; 9 bases align to TRBD2. V shed 5 bases and J 6 bases; nucleotides not matched to a gene: 8. The CDR3 consists of 15 residues. Germline loops: CDR1 MGHDK, CDR2 SYGVNS. CDR3 DNA: TGTGCCAGCAGTTCATACCGAGCGGGAGGCAATGAGCAGTTCTTC. Protein: CASSSYRAGGNEQFF.

J is TRBJ2-5 and V is TRBV28; D gene uncertain. Trimming took 1 base from V and 4 from J, leaving 7 bases between them. The CDR3 is made up of 13 amino acids. Germline loops: CDR1 MDHEN, CDR2 SYDVKM. The CDR3 region has the DNA TGTGCCAGCAGTTTATCTGTTCGAGAGACCCAGTACTTC. Translating it yields CASSLSVRETQYF.

The V call is TRBV15, the J call TRBJ2-7, with D perhaps TRBD1 (6 bases). Germline V lookup: CDR1 LNHNV, CDR2 YYDKDF (reference sequence). The CDR3 contains 16 residues. The germline V and J ends were trimmed by 0 bases and 3 bases, with 15 bases remaining between them. The CDR3 DNA sequence: TGTGCCACCAGCAGAGACAGGGGACCCCGAAACTACGAGCAGTACTTC. It encodes CATSRDRGPRNYEQYF.

J is TRBJ2-7 and V is TRBV10-2, with D possibly TRBD2 on 6 matching bases. The length of the CDR3 is 12 residues. Germline loops: CDR1 WSHSY, CDR2 SAAADI. V dropped 8 bases and J dropped 5 bases, with 13 bases sitting between them. CDR3 sequence (DNA): TGCGCCAGCCGGGGATCGGGAGACGAGCAGTACTTC. It is translated as CASRGSGDEQYF.

The chain links TRBV19 to TRBJ1-2; the D gene is possibly TRBD1 (5 bases). The CDR3 runs 17 residues. Per the germline V gene, CDR1 is LNHDA and CDR2 is SQIVND (reference sequence). Trimming left V 7 bases short and J 0 bases short, with 21 bases between. The CDR3 region has the DNA TGTGCCAGTAAGTCCCTCCTGATGGGGGGGGCTAACTATGGCTACACCTTC. Translation: CASKSLLMGGANYGYTF. The full variable domain, its missing parts supplied by reference TRBV19 and TRBJ1-2, is DGGITQSPKYLFRKEGQNVTLSCEQNLNHDAMYWYRQDPGQGLRLIYYSQIVNDFQKGDIAEGYSVSREKKESFPLTVTSAQKNPTAFYLCASKSLLMGGANYGYTFGSGTRLTVV.

The chain combines TRBV6-1 with TRBJ1-2, with D hard to call. CDR3 length equals 15 residues. V was trimmed by 7 bases and J by 2 bases, leaving 17 bases between them. The germline CDR1 and CDR2 sequences are MNHNS and SASEGT. Here the CDR3 reads CASMREELVNYGYTF. DNA of the CDR3: TGTGCCAGCATGCGGGAAGAACTAGTGAACTATGGCTACACCTTC.

This clone was detected only once. The rearrangement links TRBV6-6 to TRBJ2-7, with 12 bases aligning to TRBD2. With 6 bases clipped from V and 3 bases from J, the junction kept 6 bases outside the gene matches. The CDR3 runs to 15 residues. Germline V CDR1 and CDR2: MNHNY, SVGAGI (reference sequence). The CDR3 protein is CASSSTSGSIYEQYF. In DNA, the CDR3 is TGTGCCAGCAGCTCGACTAGCGGGAGTATCTACGAGCAGTACTTC.

The chain recombines TRBV29-1 with TRBJ1-5, with D perhaps matching TRBD1 (6 bases). V was pared by 4 bases and J by 4 bases, with 11 bases between. The CDR3 totals 13 residues. Germline V lookup: CDR1 SQVTM, CDR2 ANQGSEA. The CDR3 reads CSVVLTGNQPQHF. CDR3 DNA: TGCAGCGTTGTCCTGACAGGAAATCAGCCCCAGCATTTT.

This chain joins TRBV2 and TRBJ2-1; 7 bases fit TRBD2. This CDR3 has 14 residues. The germline gives CDR1 SNHLY, CDR2 FYNNEI. V lost 9 bases, J lost 1 base, and 6 bases stayed unmatched. The CDR3 nucleotides read TGTGCCAGTCAGGCTAGCGGTTCCTACAATGAGCAGTTCTTC. This gives the protein CASQASGSYNEQFF.

This clone was detected only once. This chain links TRBV28 with TRBJ1-1; D ambiguous. The germline gives CDR1 MDHEN, CDR2 SYDVKM. The V end lost 2 bases, the J end lost 5 bases, and 9 bases lay between the germline ends. The CDR3 runs to 13 residues. CDR3 coding DNA: TGTGCCAGCAGTTTAAACGGAAGGACTGAAGCTTTCTTT. Its translation is CASSLNGRTEAFF.

The chain links TRBV30 to TRBJ1-4; D gene ambiguous. V dropped 5 bases and J dropped 8 bases, with 18 bases sitting between them. Per germline, CDR1 GTSNPN and CDR2 SVGIG (reference sequence). The CDR3 is made up of 14 amino acids. The CDR3 is CAWESEGRREKLFF. The CDR3 nucleotides read TGTGCCTGGGAGTCGGAGGGAAGGCGCGAAAAACTGTTTTTT.